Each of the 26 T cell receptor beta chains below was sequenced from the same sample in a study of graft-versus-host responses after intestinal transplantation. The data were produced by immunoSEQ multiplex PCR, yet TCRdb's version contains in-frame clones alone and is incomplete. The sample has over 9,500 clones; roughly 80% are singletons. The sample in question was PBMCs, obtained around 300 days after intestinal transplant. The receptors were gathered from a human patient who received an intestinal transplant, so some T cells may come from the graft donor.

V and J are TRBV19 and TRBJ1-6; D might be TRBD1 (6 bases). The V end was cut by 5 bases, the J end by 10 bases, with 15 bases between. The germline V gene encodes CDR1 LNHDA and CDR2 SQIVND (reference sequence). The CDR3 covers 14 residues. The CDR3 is CASSPLGGGSPLHF. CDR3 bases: TGTGCCAGTAGTCCGCTAGGGGGAGGATCACCCCTCCACTTT.

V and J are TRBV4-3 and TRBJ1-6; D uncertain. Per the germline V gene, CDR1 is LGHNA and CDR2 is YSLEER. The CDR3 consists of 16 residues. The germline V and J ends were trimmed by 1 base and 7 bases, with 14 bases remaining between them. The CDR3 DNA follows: TGCGCCAGCAGCCAAGCAACAACAATGGGGAATTCACCCCTCCACTTT. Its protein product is CASSQATTMGNSPLHF.

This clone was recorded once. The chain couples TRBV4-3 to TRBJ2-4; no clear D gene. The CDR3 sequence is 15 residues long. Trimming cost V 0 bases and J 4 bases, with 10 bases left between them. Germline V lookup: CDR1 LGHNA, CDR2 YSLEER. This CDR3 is CASSQDSVGKNIQYF. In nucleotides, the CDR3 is TGCGCCAGCAGCCAAGATTCAGTTGGGAAAAACATTCAGTACTTC.

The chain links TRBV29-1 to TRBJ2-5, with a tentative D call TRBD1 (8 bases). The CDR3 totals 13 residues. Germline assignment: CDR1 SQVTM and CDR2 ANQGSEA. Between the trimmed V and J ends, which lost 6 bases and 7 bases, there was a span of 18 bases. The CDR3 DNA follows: TGCAGCGTCGTACAGGGGGGGACCAGGACCCAGTACTTC. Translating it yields CSVVQGGTRTQYF.

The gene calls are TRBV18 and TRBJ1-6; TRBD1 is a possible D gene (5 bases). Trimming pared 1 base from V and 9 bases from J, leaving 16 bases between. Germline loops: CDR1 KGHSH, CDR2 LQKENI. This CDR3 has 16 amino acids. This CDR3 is CASSPQRSTGGSPLHF. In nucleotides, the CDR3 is TGTGCCAGCTCACCACAGAGGAGTACAGGTGGTTCACCCCTCCACTTT. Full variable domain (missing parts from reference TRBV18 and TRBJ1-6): NAGVMQNPRHLVRRRGQEARLRCSPMKGHSHVYWYRQLPEEGLKFMVYLQKENIIDESGMPKERFSAEFPKEGPSILRIQQVVRGDSAAYFCASSPQRSTGGSPLHFGNGTRLTVT.

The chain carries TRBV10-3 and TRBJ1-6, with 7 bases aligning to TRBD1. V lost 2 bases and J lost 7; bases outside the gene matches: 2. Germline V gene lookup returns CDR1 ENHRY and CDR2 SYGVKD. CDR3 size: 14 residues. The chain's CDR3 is CAISEQGVNSPLHF. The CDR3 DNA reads TGTGCCATCAGTGAGCAGGGGGTGAATTCACCCCTCCACTTT.

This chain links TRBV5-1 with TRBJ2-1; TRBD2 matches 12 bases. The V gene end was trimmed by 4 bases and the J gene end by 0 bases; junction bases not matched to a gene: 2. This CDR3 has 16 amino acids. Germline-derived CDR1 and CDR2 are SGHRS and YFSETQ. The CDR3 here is CASSKTSGSSYNEQFF. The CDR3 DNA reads TGCGCCAGCAGCAAGACTAGCGGGAGCTCCTACAATGAGCAGTTCTTC.

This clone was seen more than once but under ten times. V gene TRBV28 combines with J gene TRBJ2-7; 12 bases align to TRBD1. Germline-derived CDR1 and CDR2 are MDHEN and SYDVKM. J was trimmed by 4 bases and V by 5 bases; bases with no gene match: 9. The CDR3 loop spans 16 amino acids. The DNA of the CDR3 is TGTGCCAGCAGTCGACAGTGGGGACAGGGGGCTTACGAGCAGTACTTC. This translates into CASSRQWGQGAYEQYF.

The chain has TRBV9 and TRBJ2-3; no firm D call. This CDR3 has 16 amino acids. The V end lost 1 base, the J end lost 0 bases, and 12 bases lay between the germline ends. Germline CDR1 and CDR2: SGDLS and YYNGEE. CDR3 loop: CASSVSDAFSTDTQYF. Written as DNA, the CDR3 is TGTGCCAGCAGCGTATCGGATGCTTTCAGCACAGATACGCAGTATTTT.

This chain's CDR3 is CASSQAGAGETQYF. Written as DNA, the CDR3 is TGTGCCAGCAGCCAAGCAGGGGCGGGAGAGACCCAGTACTTC. The rearrangement uses TRBV7-3 and TRBJ2-5; TRBD1 might be the D (6 bases). Germline V CDR1 and CDR2: SGHTA, FQGTGA. Trimming stripped 5 bases from V and 4 bases from J, with 14 bases between. This CDR3 contains 14 residues.

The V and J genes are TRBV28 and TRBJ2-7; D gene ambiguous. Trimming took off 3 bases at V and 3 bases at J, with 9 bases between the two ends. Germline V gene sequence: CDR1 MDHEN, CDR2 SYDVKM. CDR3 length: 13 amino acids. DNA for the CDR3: TGTGCCAGCAGTTTCGGCCCTCTCTACGAGCAGTACTTC. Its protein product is CASSFGPLYEQYF.

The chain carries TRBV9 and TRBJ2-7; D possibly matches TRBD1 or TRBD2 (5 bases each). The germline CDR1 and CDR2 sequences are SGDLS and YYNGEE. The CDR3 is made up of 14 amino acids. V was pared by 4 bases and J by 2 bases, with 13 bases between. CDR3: CASSPFVGAYEQYF. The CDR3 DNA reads TGTGCCAGCAGCCCCTTTGTGGGGGCCTACGAGCAGTACTTC.

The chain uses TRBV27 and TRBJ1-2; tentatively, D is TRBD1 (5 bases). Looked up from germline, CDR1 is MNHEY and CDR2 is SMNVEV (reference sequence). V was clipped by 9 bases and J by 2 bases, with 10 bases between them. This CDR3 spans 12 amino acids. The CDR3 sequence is CASQDTNYGYTF. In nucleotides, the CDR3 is TGTGCCAGTCAGGACACAAACTATGGCTACACCTTC.

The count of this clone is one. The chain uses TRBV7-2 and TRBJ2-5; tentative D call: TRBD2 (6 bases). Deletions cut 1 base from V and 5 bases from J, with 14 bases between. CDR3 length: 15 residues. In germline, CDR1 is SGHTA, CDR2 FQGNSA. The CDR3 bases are TGTGCCAGCAGCTTAGTTCCGGGAGAGCCGGAGACCCAGTACTTC. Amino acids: CASSLVPGEPETQYF.

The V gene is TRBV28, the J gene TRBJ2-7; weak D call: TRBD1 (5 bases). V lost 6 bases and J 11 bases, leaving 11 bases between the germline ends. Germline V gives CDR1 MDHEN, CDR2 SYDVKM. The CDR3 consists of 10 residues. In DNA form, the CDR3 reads TGTGCCAGCAGCACTGACAGCAAGTACTTC. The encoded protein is CASSTDSKYF.

CDR3 DNA: TGCAGCGTTGAAGGTAGCACTGAAGCTTTCTTT. This sequence encodes CSVEGSTEAFF. V is TRBV29-1 and J is TRBJ1-1; D is unresolved. The germline V gene has CDR1 SQVTM and CDR2 ANQGSEA. Trimming pared 1 base from V and 4 bases from J, leaving 4 bases between. This CDR3 spans 11 amino acids.

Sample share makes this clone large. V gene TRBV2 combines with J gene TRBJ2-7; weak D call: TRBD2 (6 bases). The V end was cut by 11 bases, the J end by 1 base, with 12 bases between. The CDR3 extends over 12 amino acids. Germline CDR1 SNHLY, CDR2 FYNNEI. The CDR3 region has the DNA TGTGCCTGGGGACTTTCGTCCTACGAGCAGTACTTC. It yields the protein CAWGLSSYEQYF. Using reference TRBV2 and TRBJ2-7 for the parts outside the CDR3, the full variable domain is EPEVTQTPSHQVTQMGQEVILRCVPISNHLYFYWYRQILGQKVEFLVSFYNNEISEKSEIFDDQFSVERPDGSNFTLKIRSTKLEDSAMYFCAWGLSSYEQYFGPGTRLTVT.

In DNA, the CDR3 is TGTGCCAGCCTTGGGAACCAGTACGCTGAAGCTTTCTTT. This gives the protein CASLGNQYAEAFF. The V gene is TRBV13, the J gene TRBJ1-1; D is unclear. V was cut by 8 bases and J by 6 bases, with 16 bases left in between. The CDR3 consists of 13 residues. Germline-derived CDR1 and CDR2 are PRHDT and FYEKMQ (reference sequence).

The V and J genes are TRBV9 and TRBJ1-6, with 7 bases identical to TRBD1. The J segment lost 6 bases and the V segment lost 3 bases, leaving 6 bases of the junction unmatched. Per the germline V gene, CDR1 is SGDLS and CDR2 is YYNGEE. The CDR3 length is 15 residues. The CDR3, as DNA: TGTGCCAGCAGCGGACGGACAGGTTTTAATTCACCCCTCCACTTT. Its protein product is CASSGRTGFNSPLHF.

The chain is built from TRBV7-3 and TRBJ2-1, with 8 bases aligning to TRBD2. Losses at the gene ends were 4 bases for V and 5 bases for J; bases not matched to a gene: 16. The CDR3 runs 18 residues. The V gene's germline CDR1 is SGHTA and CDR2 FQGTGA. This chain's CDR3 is CASSSRTSYGREHNEQFF. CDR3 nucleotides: TGTGCCAGCAGCTCCCGGACTAGCTACGGGAGAGAACACAATGAGCAGTTCTTC.

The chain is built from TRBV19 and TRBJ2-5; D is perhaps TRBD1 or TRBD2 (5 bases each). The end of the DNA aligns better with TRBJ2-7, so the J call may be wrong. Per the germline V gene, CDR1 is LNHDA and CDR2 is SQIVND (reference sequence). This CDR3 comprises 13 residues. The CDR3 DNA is TGTGCCAGTAGTCCGGGACGGACCTACGAGCAGTACTTC. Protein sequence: CASSPGRTYEQYF.

The CDR3 DNA reads as TGTGCCATCAGTGACCCAGACAGGGCTTCCTCCTACGAGCAGTACTTC. Translation: CAISDPDRASSYEQYF. This chain joins TRBV10-3 and TRBJ2-7; 7 bases match TRBD1. The J segment lost 0 bases and the V segment lost 3 bases, leaving 8 bases of the junction unmatched. The CDR3 has 16 residues. The germline V gene has CDR1 ENHRY and CDR2 SYGVKD.

The CDR3 nucleotides read TGTGCCTGCAACAGGGGCTCCTACAATGAGCAGTTCTTC. Translated, it gives CACNRGSYNEQFF. V is TRBV30 and J is TRBJ2-1; the match to TRBD1 covers 7 bases. V gave up 6 bases and J gave up 0 bases; unmatched junction bases: 2. The CDR3 spans 13 residues. Per the germline V gene, CDR1 is GTSNPN and CDR2 is SVGIG (reference sequence).

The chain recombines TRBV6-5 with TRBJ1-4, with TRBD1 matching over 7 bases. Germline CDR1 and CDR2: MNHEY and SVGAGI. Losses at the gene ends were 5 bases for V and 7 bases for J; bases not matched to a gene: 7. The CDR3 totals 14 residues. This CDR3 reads CASSTTGASEKLFF. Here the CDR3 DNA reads TGTGCCAGCAGTACAACAGGGGCGAGTGAAAAACTGTTTTTT.

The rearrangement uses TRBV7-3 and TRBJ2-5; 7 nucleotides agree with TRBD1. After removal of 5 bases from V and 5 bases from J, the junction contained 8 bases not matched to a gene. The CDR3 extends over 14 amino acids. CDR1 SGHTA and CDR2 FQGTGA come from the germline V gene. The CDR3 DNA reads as TGTGCCAGCAGCCCAGGGGGTCGAGCGGAGACCCAGTACTTC. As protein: CASSPGGRAETQYF.

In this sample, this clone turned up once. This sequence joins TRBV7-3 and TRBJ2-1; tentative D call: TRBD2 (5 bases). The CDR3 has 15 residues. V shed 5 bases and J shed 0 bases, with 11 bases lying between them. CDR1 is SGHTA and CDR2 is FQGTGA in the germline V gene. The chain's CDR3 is CASSLEGSSYNEQFF. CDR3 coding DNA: TGTGCCAGCAGCCTCGAAGGGAGCTCCTACAATGAGCAGTTCTTC.